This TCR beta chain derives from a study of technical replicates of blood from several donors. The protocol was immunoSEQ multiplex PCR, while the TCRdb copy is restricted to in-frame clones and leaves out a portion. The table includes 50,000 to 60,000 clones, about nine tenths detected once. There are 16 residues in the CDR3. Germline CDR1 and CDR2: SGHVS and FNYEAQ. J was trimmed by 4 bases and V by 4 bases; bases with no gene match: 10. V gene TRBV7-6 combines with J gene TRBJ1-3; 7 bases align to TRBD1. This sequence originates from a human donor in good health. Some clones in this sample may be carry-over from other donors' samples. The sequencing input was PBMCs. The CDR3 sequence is CASSSRDRFLGNTIYF. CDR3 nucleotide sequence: TGTGCCAGCAGCTCAAGGGACAGATTCCTCGGAAACACCATATATTTT.